This TCR beta chain was recovered during a study of shared clonotypes between healthy human individuals. Germline V gives CDR1 MNHEY, CDR2 SVGAGI. The CDR3 sequence is 14 residues long. The method was immunoSEQ multiplex PCR; TCRdb's version includes in-frame clones alone and lacks a portion of them. The sample yields approximately 720,000 clones, approximately 90% seen once. Note on this clone: The germline gene is not matched at one end of the junction; a read error may be the cause.

Only CD45RO-negative cells positively selected for CCR7 counted as naive CD8 cells, so terminally differentiated effector memory CD45RA+ cells were excluded. The sequenced sample consisted of naive CD8+ T cells sorted from blood. The receptor comes from a man in his thirties or forties in good health. The chain carries TRBV6-5 and TRBJ2-1; D may be TRBD1 or TRBD2 (6 bases each). The chain's CDR3 is CASSYWAGGNKQFF. The CDR3, as DNA: TGTGCCAGCAGTTACTGGGCCGGGGGCAATAAGCAGTTCTTC.